These 30 T cell receptor beta chains were all obtained from the same sample, sequenced in a study of shared clonotypes between healthy human individuals. TCRdb's copy holds only in-frame clones and misses some; the assay was immunoSEQ multiplex PCR. The table shows some 2,500,000 clones, with more than 85% occurring only once. Sequenced input: naive CD4+ T cells from PBMCs. Regarding subset: CD45RA+ positively selected. Receptor source: a man aged 18 to 29 in good health. Some clones in this sample may be carry-over from other donors' samples.

The chain couples TRBV19 to TRBJ1-5, with D perhaps TRBD1 (6 bases). Trimming cost V 5 bases and J 7 bases, with 24 bases left between them. In germline, CDR1 is LNHDA, CDR2 SQIVND (reference sequence). This CDR3 is built from 17 residues. CDR3 sequence: CASSHTGSIGGGQPQHF. CDR3 nucleotide sequence: TGTGCCAGTAGTCACACCGGGAGTATTGGGGGCGGCCAGCCCCAGCATTTT.

The V and J genes are TRBV5-6 and TRBJ2-7; TRBD2 might be the D (6 bases). V was pared by 1 base and J by 2 bases, with 10 bases between. The CDR3 sequence is 14 residues long. Germline values: CDR1 SGHDT, CDR2 YYEEEE. The chain's CDR3 is CASSLTRGAYEQYF. CDR3 DNA: TGTGCCAGCAGCTTGACGCGCGGGGCCTACGAGCAGTACTTC.

This chain uses TRBV4-1 with TRBJ1-3; 8 bases are shared with TRBD1. Germline V gene sequence: CDR1 MGHRA, CDR2 YSYEKL. The V segment lost 0 bases and the J segment 4 bases; nucleotides outside the gene matches: 23. This CDR3 region has 22 residues. The CDR3: CASSQDLGLAGGDDKSGNTIYF. In nucleotides, the CDR3 is TGCGCCAGCAGCCAAGATTTAGGGTTGGCAGGGGGCGACGACAAATCAGGAAACACCATATATTTT.

The CDR3 loop is CASRTGDRQYEQYF. The CDR3 DNA sequence: TGTGCCAGCAGGACGGGGGACAGACAATACGAGCAGTACTTC. The chain combines TRBV6-1 with TRBJ2-7; the D gene is possibly TRBD1 (7 bases). The germline CDR1 and CDR2 sequences are MNHNS and SASEGT. The V end lost 6 bases, the J end lost 4 bases, and 16 bases lay between the germline ends. This CDR3 has 14 amino acids.

The chain has TRBV7-8 and TRBJ1-1, with 8 bases matching TRBD1. The CDR3 spans 14 residues. Germline V lookup: CDR1 SGHVS, CDR2 FQNEAQ. The V and J ends lost 2 bases and 11 bases, in that order; junction bases with no gene match: 10. The CDR3 DNA reads TGTGCCAGCAGCTTATCTCTAGGACAGGGTGTCGCTTTCTTT. This codes for CASSLSLGQGVAFF.

The chain couples TRBV27 to TRBJ2-3, with 8 bases lining up with TRBD2. The CDR3 runs 17 residues. Germline CDR1 and CDR2: MNHEY and SMNVEV (reference sequence). V trimming: 3 bases; J trimming: 0 bases; junction bases outside the gene matches: 8. CDR3 bases: TGTGCCAGCAGTTTCCCCGAGCGGGAGTCTAGCACAGATACGCAGTATTTT. It encodes CASSFPERESSTDTQYF.

The rearrangement uses TRBV2 and TRBJ2-1; possible D gene TRBD2, 6 bases. Trimming shortened V by 10 bases and J by 3 bases, and 22 bases separated the two germline ends. The CDR3 extends over 16 amino acids. Germline V gives CDR1 SNHLY, CDR2 FYNNEI. The CDR3 here is CAIRPEGSLGYNEQFF. For the CDR3, the DNA is TGTGCCATCAGGCCGGAGGGTAGTTTGGGCTACAATGAGCAGTTCTTC.

The V and J genes are TRBV10-3 and TRBJ2-7; D remains ambiguous. V lost 0 bases to trimming and J lost 5 bases, with 8 bases between them. This CDR3 comprises 13 residues. Germline-derived CDR1 and CDR2 are ENHRY and SYGVKD. DNA for the CDR3: TGTGCCATCAGTGAGTCGAGGAGCAACGAGCAGTACTTC. This sequence encodes CAISESRSNEQYF.

The chain has TRBV7-8 and TRBJ1-3; tentatively, D is TRBD1 (6 bases). The CDR3 sequence is 15 residues long. CDR1 is SGHVS and CDR2 is FQNEAQ in the germline V gene. Trimming shortened V by 1 base and J by 5 bases, and 12 bases separated the two germline ends. Here the CDR3 DNA reads TGTGCCAGCAGCTTAGAGCCCAGGGGTCGAAACACCATATATTTT. Translating it yields CASSLEPRGRNTIYF.

V is TRBV28 and J is TRBJ1-3, with D unclear. V lost 6 bases and J 0 bases, leaving 9 bases between the germline ends. The CDR3 is 14 residues long. Germline V gene sequence: CDR1 MDHEN, CDR2 SYDVKM. As DNA, the CDR3 is TGTGCCAGCAGGGAACTTCTCTCTGGAAACACCATATATTTT. This gives the protein CASRELLSGNTIYF.

The chain joins TRBV27 to TRBJ1-5; D remains ambiguous. Germline-derived CDR1 and CDR2 are MNHEY and SMNVEV (reference sequence). The CDR3 is 11 residues long. Deletions cut 1 base from V and 5 bases from J, with 0 bases between. The CDR3 is CASSLYQPQHF. CDR3 bases: TGTGCCAGCAGTTTATATCAGCCCCAGCATTTT.

To note about this clone: Other nucleotide sequences in the sample specify the same CDR3. V gene TRBV5-1 combines with J gene TRBJ2-3; D remains ambiguous. Looked up from germline, CDR1 is SGHRS and CDR2 is YFSETQ. CDR3 length: 14 residues. V shed 7 bases and J shed 1 base, with 13 bases lying between them. CDR3 sequence: CASRGLAGTDTQYF. The CDR3 bases are TGCGCCAGCCGTGGGCTGGCGGGCACAGATACGCAGTATTTT.

This chain joins TRBV25-1 and TRBJ2-5; 7 bases are a match to TRBD2. The end of the DNA aligns better with TRBJ2-7, so the J call may be wrong. The CDR3 runs to 15 residues. The germline V gene encodes CDR1 MGHDK and CDR2 SYGVNS. This CDR3 reads CASSESYAGAYEQYF. For the CDR3, the DNA is TGTGCCAGCAGTGAATCCTACGCGGGAGCTTACGAGCAGTACTTC.

The V and J genes are TRBV7-8 and TRBJ2-7; 7 bases match TRBD1. With 0 bases clipped from V and 3 bases from J, the junction kept 5 bases outside the gene matches. From germline, CDR1 is SGHVS and CDR2 FQNEAQ. This CDR3 region has 15 residues. In DNA, the CDR3 is TGTGCCAGCAGCTTAGCGACAGGGCTACACTACGAGCAGTACTTC. It translates to CASSLATGLHYEQYF.

CDR3 nucleotide sequence: TGTGCCAGCAGCTTTGACGGGCCCCAGCATTTT. Protein product: CASSFDGPQHF. The chain employs TRBV5-8 and TRBJ1-5, with no clear D. Looked up from germline, CDR1 is SGHTS and CDR2 is YDEGEE. The CDR3 sequence is 11 residues long. Between the trimmed V and J ends, which lost 2 bases and 9 bases, there was a span of 6 bases.

Comment on this clone: Other DNA sequences in this sample translate to the same CDR3. The chain couples TRBV29-1 to TRBJ2-1; D is possibly TRBD1 (6 bases). CDR1 is SQVTM and CDR2 is ANQGSEA in the germline V gene. Trimming left V 6 bases short and J 0 bases short, with 9 bases between. The CDR3 is made up of 13 amino acids. CDR3 in amino acids: CSVSRGSYNEQFF. CDR3 coding DNA: TGCAGCGTGAGCAGGGGCTCCTACAATGAGCAGTTCTTC.

This chain connects TRBV5-4 to TRBJ1-4; D gene ambiguous. V shed 2 bases and J shed 3 bases, with 5 bases lying between them. Germline loops: CDR1 SGHNT, CDR2 YYREEE (reference sequence). The CDR3 is 13 amino acids. CDR3 protein: CASSFNANEKLFF. The CDR3 DNA is TGTGCCAGCAGCTTCAATGCTAATGAAAAACTGTTTTTT.

The chain recombines TRBV15 with TRBJ2-4; D might be TRBD1 (6 bases). Trimming removed 0 bases from V and 3 bases from J, with 12 bases in between. The CDR3 extends over 16 amino acids. Germline assignment: CDR1 LNHNV and CDR2 YYDKDF (reference sequence). DNA for the CDR3: TGTGCCACCAGCAGAGATTGGGGGCAGATCAAAAACATTCAGTACTTC. This sequence encodes CATSRDWGQIKNIQYF.

The J gene is TRBJ2-7, the V gene TRBV7-2; unclear D gene. The germline gives CDR1 SGHTA, CDR2 FQGNSA. The CDR3 runs to 14 residues. V dropped 2 bases and J dropped 0 bases, with 8 bases sitting between them. The CDR3 region is CASSLNGPSYEQYF. For the CDR3, the DNA is TGTGCCAGCAGCTTAAATGGCCCCTCCTACGAGCAGTACTTC.

V usage is TRBV10-2 and J usage is TRBJ2-7; D unclear. V was clipped by 8 bases and J by 1 base, with 6 bases between them. The length of the CDR3 is 11 residues. CDR1 and CDR2 from the germline V gene are WSHSY and SAAADI. For the CDR3, the DNA is TGCGCCAGCGGCCAATCCTACGAGCAGTACTTC. Its protein is CASGQSYEQYF.

J is TRBJ1-5 and V is TRBV5-1; no clear D gene. V gave up 0 bases and J gave up 3 bases, with 10 bases separating them. Germline CDR1 is SGHRS and CDR2 is YFSETQ. CDR3 length: 15 amino acids. The CDR3: CASSLVGQPNQPQHF. The CDR3 DNA reads TGCGCCAGCAGCTTGGTTGGGCAGCCCAATCAGCCCCAGCATTTT. The entire variable domain, with the rest obtained from reference TRBV5-1 and TRBJ1-5, is as follows: KAGVTQTPRYLIKTRGQQVTLSCSPISGHRSVSWYQQTPGQGLQFLFEYFSETQRNKGNFPGRFSGRQFSNSRSEMNVSTLELGDSALYLCASSLVGQPNQPQHFGDGTRLSIL.

The CDR3 region is CASSLGGLESDTQYF. Here the CDR3 DNA reads TGTGCCAGCAGCTTAGGCGGACTAGAATCAGATACGCAGTATTTT. The chain carries TRBV11-3 and TRBJ2-3, with 7 nucleotides matching TRBD2. The CDR3 has 15 residues. The V gene end was trimmed by 1 base and the J gene end by 4 bases; junction bases not matched to a gene: 5. Germline V gene sequence: CDR1 SGHNT, CDR2 YENEEA.

Comment on this clone: In the same sample, other DNA sequences code for this CDR3. The chain joins TRBV30 to TRBJ2-5; 7 bases match TRBD1. Germline V gene lookup returns CDR1 GTSNPN and CDR2 SVGIG (reference sequence). The trim removed 0 bases at V and 5 bases at J, leaving 3 bases unmatched. The CDR3 consists of 13 residues. CDR3 loop: CAWSVGGGETQYF. The CDR3 DNA sequence: TGTGCCTGGAGTGTAGGGGGCGGTGAGACCCAGTACTTC. Full variable domain (missing parts from reference TRBV30 and TRBJ2-5): SQTIHQWPATLVQPVGSPLSLECTVEGTSNPNLYWYRQAAGRGLQLLFYSVGIGQISSEVPQNLSASRPQDRQFILSSKKLLLSDSGFYLCAWSVGGGETQYFGPGTRLLVL.

With respect to this clone: Additional DNA sequences in this sample encode the identical CDR3. The genes are TRBV18 and TRBJ2-7; 11 nucleotides agree with TRBD2. CDR3 length: 15 amino acids. Trimming took 1 base from V and 1 from J; bases not matched to a gene: 0. The germline V gene encodes CDR1 KGHSH and CDR2 LQKENI. Here the CDR3 reads CASSPRTSGSYEQYF. The CDR3 bases are TGTGCCAGCTCACCACGGACTAGCGGGTCCTACGAGCAGTACTTC.

This clone was counted a few times. The chain has TRBV5-4 and TRBJ2-3; no firm D call. The germline V gene has CDR1 SGHNT and CDR2 YYREEE (reference sequence). The CDR3 contains 11 residues. V was shortened by 4 bases and J by 2 bases, with 2 bases between the two germline ends. Here the CDR3 reads CASSNTDTQYF. CDR3 coding DNA: TGTGCCAGCAGCAACACAGATACGCAGTATTTT.

The V call is TRBV15, the J call TRBJ2-7, with 9 bases matching TRBD1. Germline V lookup: CDR1 LNHNV, CDR2 YYDKDF (reference sequence). The CDR3 has 16 residues. V lost 2 bases and J lost 4; bases outside the gene matches: 9. CDR3 nucleotide sequence: TGTGCCACCAGCAGACCCGGGACAGGGACCCTTTACGAGCAGTACTTC. Translated, it gives CATSRPGTGTLYEQYF.

The V gene is TRBV7-2, the J gene TRBJ2-7, with 8 positions matching TRBD1. J gave up 0 bases and V 2 bases, and 3 bases lay outside the gene matches. The CDR3 is 15 amino acids. Germline V lookup: CDR1 SGHTA, CDR2 FQGNSA. This CDR3 reads CASSLRTGSSYEQYF. CDR3 coding DNA: TGTGCCAGCAGCTTAAGGACAGGGAGCTCCTACGAGCAGTACTTC.

The V and J genes are TRBV28 and TRBJ2-2; D might be TRBD2 (6 bases). Germline CDR1 is MDHEN and CDR2 is SYDVKM. The CDR3 runs 13 residues. V was shortened by 11 bases and J by 3 bases, with 13 bases between the two germline ends. CDR3 coding DNA: TGTGCCGCTGGGAGGCGTGACACCGGGGAGCTGTTTTTT. Its translation: CAAGRRDTGELFF.

This chain connects TRBV7-3 to TRBJ2-1; a weak D match, TRBD1 (6 bases). Germline loops: CDR1 SGHTA, CDR2 FQGTGA. The CDR3 totals 13 residues. The V end lost 5 bases, the J end lost 8 bases, and 13 bases lay between the germline ends. CDR3 sequence reads: CASSTTGSYEQFF. Written as DNA, the CDR3 is TGTGCCAGCAGCACGACAGGTTCCTATGAGCAGTTCTTC.

CDR3 protein: CASSLAGGGGNTIYF. DNA for the CDR3: TGCGCCAGCAGCCTGGCCGGGGGTGGTGGAAACACCATATATTTT. The chain combines TRBV5-1 with TRBJ1-3; TRBD1 is a possible D gene (5 bases). This CDR3 is built from 15 residues. V was cut by 4 bases and J by 3 bases, with 14 bases left in between. The germline V gene encodes CDR1 SGHRS and CDR2 YFSETQ.